One and the same sample provided the 25 T cell receptor beta chains below, sequenced in a study of blood T cells in healthy people across ages. Primers used in a second PCR of about 6 to 11 cycles were a sample-barcoded 5' primer and a J-beta primer mix. TCRdb used MiXCR to reprocess the 5' RACE reads, holding one entry per CDR3 protein. The profile shows approximately 1.5 million distinct CDR3 sequences, about 35% of them singletons. Input material: blood. The source of these receptors is a woman aged 25 to 39 in good health.

The rearrangement joins TRBV5-5 to TRBJ2-3; 12 bases agree with TRBD2. Trimming took 4 bases from V and 3 from J; bases not matched to a gene: 6. Germline V CDR1 and CDR2: SGHKS, YYEKEE (reference sequence). CDR3 length equals 16 residues. CDR3 nucleotide sequence: TGTGCCAGCAGCGTTGGACTAGCGGGGATGACAGATACGCAGTATTTT. Its protein is CASSVGLAGMTDTQYF. Full variable domain (missing parts from reference TRBV5-5 and TRBJ2-3): DAGVTQSPTHLIKTRGQQVTLRCSPISGHKSVSWYQQVLGQGPQFIFQYYEKEERGRGNFPDRFSARQFPNYSSELNVNALLLGDSALYLCASSVGLAGMTDTQYFGPGTRLTVL.

This clonotype was recorded a few times. V usage is TRBV20-1 and J usage is TRBJ2-3, with 7 bases fitting TRBD1. This CDR3 spans 13 amino acids. CDR1 is DFQATT and CDR2 is SNEGSKA in the germline V gene (reference sequence). The V segment lost 7 bases and the J segment 2 bases; nucleotides outside the gene matches: 6. As DNA, the CDR3 is TGCAGTGGCAGAGGGGGCCACACAGATACGCAGTATTTT. It codes for CSGRGGHTDTQYF.

J is TRBJ1-5 and V is TRBV10-2; 7 positions match TRBD1. Unmatched junction bases numbered 4, after V lost 5 bases and J lost 0 bases. The CDR3 is 15 amino acids. From germline, CDR1 is WSHSY and CDR2 SAAADI. The CDR3 DNA reads TGCGCCAGCAGTACAGGGGTTAATAGCAATCAGCCCCAGCATTTT. This gives the protein CASSTGVNSNQPQHF.

As to this clonotype: Compared with germline, one end of the junction differs, possibly owing to a read error. The J gene is TRBJ2-1, the V gene TRBV5-1; 7 nucleotides align to TRBD1. Germline CDR1 reads SGHRS; CDR2 reads YFSETQ. The CDR3 is 15 residues long. This CDR3 is CASRIQDRVGNVQFF. The CDR3 DNA sequence: TGCGCCAGCAGAATTCAAGACAGGGTCGGCAATGTGCAGTTCTTC.

This clonotype came up many times. The chain recombines TRBV7-9 with TRBJ2-1, with 14 bases matching TRBD2. V dropped 5 bases and J dropped 7; count of bases not matched to a gene: 7. The germline CDR1 and CDR2 sequences are SEHNR and FQNEAQ (reference sequence). The CDR3 is 16 amino acids. CDR3: CASSLHGTSGRNEQFF. The CDR3 nucleotides are TGTGCCAGCAGCCTCCACGGGACTAGCGGGAGAAATGAGCAGTTCTTC.

This clonotype was seen a handful of times. The chain links TRBV4-2 to TRBJ2-3, with 11 nucleotides matching TRBD2. V dropped 0 bases and J dropped 5; count of bases not matched to a gene: 10. The CDR3 spans 18 residues. Per germline, CDR1 LGHNA and CDR2 YNFKEQ. The CDR3 protein is CASSQDGVAGGPIDTQYF. CDR3 nucleotide sequence: TGTGCCAGCAGCCAAGATGGGGTAGCGGGGGGGCCGATAGATACGCAGTATTTT.

The gene calls are TRBV20-1 and TRBJ2-7; D might be TRBD2 (6 bases). In germline, CDR1 is DFQATT, CDR2 SNEGSKA (reference sequence). The CDR3 has 13 amino acids. V dropped 5 bases and J dropped 0 bases, with 11 bases sitting between them. The CDR3 spells CSAGDLASYEQYF. Written as DNA, the CDR3 is TGCAGTGCTGGGGACTTAGCCTCCTACGAGCAGTACTTC.

This clonotype was recorded many times. The V gene is TRBV11-2, the J gene TRBJ2-1, with D tentatively TRBD2 (5 bases). Germline V gene lookup returns CDR1 SGHAT and CDR2 FQNNGV. Trimming left V 4 bases short and J 3 bases short, with 10 bases between. The CDR3 totals 14 residues. CDR3 residues: CASSSGGRYNEQFF. Written as DNA, the CDR3 is TGTGCCAGCAGCTCTGGAGGCCGCTACAATGAGCAGTTCTTC. Together with reference TRBV11-2 and TRBJ2-1, the CDR3 gives the full variable domain: EAGVAQSPRYKIIEKRQSVAFWCNPISGHATLYWYQQILGQGPKLLIQFQNNGVVDDSQLPKDRFSAERLKGVDSTLKIQPAKLEDSAVYLCASSSGGRYNEQFFGPGTRLTVL.

V usage is TRBV20-1 and J usage is TRBJ1-5; TRBD1 matches 7 bases. Germline values: CDR1 DFQATT, CDR2 SNEGSKA (reference sequence). The CDR3 is made up of 19 amino acids. Trimming took 0 bases from V and 3 from J; bases not matched to a gene: 17. The CDR3 loop reads CSARDPKTGPNSANQPQHF. The DNA for the CDR3 is TGCAGTGCTAGAGATCCGAAGACAGGGCCGAATAGTGCCAATCAGCCCCAGCATTTT.

The V and J genes are TRBV5-1 and TRBJ2-7; TRBD2 matches at 15 bases. The CDR3 loop spans 20 amino acids. CDR1 is SGHRS, CDR2 YFSETQ, per germline. Trimming at V came to 4 bases and at J to 3 bases, leaving 17 bases not matched to a gene. The CDR3 nucleotides read TGCGCCAGCAGCCGAATGACCGGGACTAGCGGGAGGTTTGTCGGCTACGAGCAGTACTTC. This codes for CASSRMTGTSGRFVGYEQYF.

A few counts support this clonotype. The V and J genes are TRBV5-1 and TRBJ2-7, with 7 bases aligning to TRBD2. The V segment lost 2 bases and the J segment 3 bases; nucleotides outside the gene matches: 8. Germline V lookup: CDR1 SGHRS, CDR2 YFSETQ. The CDR3 is 15 amino acids. The DNA for the CDR3 is TGCGCCAGCAGCTTTCTCGGAGTAGCGGGCTACGAGCAGTACTTC. Its protein is CASSFLGVAGYEQYF.

This clonotype turned up a few times. This chain uses TRBV10-3 with TRBJ1-2, with D perhaps TRBD1 (5 bases). Trimming removed 2 bases from V and 2 bases from J, with 12 bases in between. The CDR3 extends over 15 amino acids. Germline V gene sequence: CDR1 ENHRY, CDR2 SYGVKD. CDR3 nucleotides: TGTGCCATCAGTGAGGGGACGCAGCTAAACTATGGCTACACCTTC. Its protein is CAISEGTQLNYGYTF.

This chain connects TRBV29-1 to TRBJ2-7; the match to TRBD1 covers 7 bases. The V gene's germline CDR1 is SQVTM and CDR2 ANQGSEA. The CDR3 covers 14 residues. The V and J ends lost 4 bases and 1 base, in that order; junction bases with no gene match: 7. The CDR3 loop is CSVAPTGASYEQYF. In DNA form, the CDR3 reads TGCAGCGTTGCACCCACAGGGGCGTCCTACGAGCAGTACTTC.

This clonotype was seen only a few times. The V gene is TRBV5-5, the J gene TRBJ1-2; TRBD1 might be the D (6 bases). The CDR3 totals 14 residues. Germline V gene lookup returns CDR1 SGHKS and CDR2 YYEKEE (reference sequence). Trimming removed 0 bases from V and 3 bases from J, with 9 bases in between. The CDR3 sequence: CASSLEGEYYGYTF. DNA for the CDR3: TGTGCCAGCAGCTTGGAGGGGGAATACTATGGCTACACCTTC.

This clonotype was detected a few times. The chain is built from TRBV12-3 or TRBV12-4 and TRBJ2-3, with D possibly being TRBD1 (5 bases). The CDR3 is 13 residues long. V shed 11 bases and J shed 4 bases, with 16 bases lying between them. The CDR3 is CADSRQRADTQYF. The CDR3 DNA is TGTGCCGACTCTCGACAGCGAGCAGATACGCAGTATTTT.

This clonotype showed up just a few times. V is TRBV10-3 and J is TRBJ2-3; D unclear. V was clipped by 0 bases and J by 11 bases, with 18 bases between them. Looked up from germline, CDR1 is ENHRY and CDR2 is SYGVKD. This CDR3 is 15 amino acids long. The DNA for the CDR3 is TGTGCCATCAGTGAGTCGAAGGAGTGGGCTATCTGGCAGTATTTT. Protein sequence: CAISESKEWAIWQYF.

This clonotype was counted a few times. The chain uses TRBV3-1 and TRBJ2-1; TRBD2 agrees at 12 bases. This CDR3 comprises 17 residues. The V gene end was trimmed by 0 bases and the J gene end by 8 bases; junction bases not matched to a gene: 8. Germline V gene lookup returns CDR1 LGHDT and CDR2 YNNKEL (reference sequence). Here the CDR3 reads CASSQDLTSGSFYEQFF. The DNA of the CDR3 is TGTGCCAGCAGCCAAGATCTGACTAGCGGGAGTTTCTATGAGCAGTTCTTC.

This clonotype was picked up a small number of times. The chain recombines TRBV6-2 or TRBV6-3 with TRBJ2-7, with D unresolved. This CDR3 is built from 14 residues. V lost 10 bases and J lost 0, with 16 bases in between. In germline, CDR1 is MNHEY, CDR2 SVGEGT. CDR3 in amino acids: CATSSLANSYEQYF. For the CDR3, the DNA is TGTGCCACCTCCTCCTTGGCCAACTCCTACGAGCAGTACTTC.

The chain is built from TRBV7-8 and TRBJ2-2; the D is unclear. Trimming removed 1 base at V and 2 bases at J, with 11 bases between. Germline values: CDR1 SGHVS, CDR2 FQNEAQ. The CDR3 consists of 16 residues. The CDR3 DNA is TGTGCCAGCAGCTTAGTTTGGCAGATTAACACCGGGGAGCTGTTTTTT. Its protein is CASSLVWQINTGELFF.

This chain links TRBV10-3 with TRBJ2-1; 11 nucleotides line up with TRBD1. Germline V gene sequence: CDR1 ENHRY, CDR2 SYGVKD. There are 17 residues in the CDR3. J was trimmed by 4 bases and V by 4 bases; bases with no gene match: 9. As DNA, the CDR3 is TGTGCCATCAGTGCATACCGGGACAGGGGGTCGTACAATGAGCAGTTCTTC. Its protein is CAISAYRDRGSYNEQFF.

The chain joins TRBV18 to TRBJ2-7; the match to TRBD1 covers 9 bases. CDR1 KGHSH and CDR2 LQKENI come from the germline V gene. CDR3 length equals 15 residues. V lost 0 bases, J lost 7 bases, and 7 bases stayed unmatched. The CDR3 protein is CASSPPGQGLGEQYF. The CDR3 DNA follows: TGTGCCAGCTCACCACCGGGACAGGGCTTGGGGGAGCAGTACTTC.

This clonotype has a handful of counts. The chain has TRBV6-6 and TRBJ1-4, with 9 bases that match TRBD1. Losses at the gene ends were 6 bases for V and 8 bases for J; bases not matched to a gene: 13. The CDR3 runs to 16 residues. The germline CDR1 and CDR2 sequences are MNHNY and SVGAGI (reference sequence). In DNA form, the CDR3 reads TGTGCCAGCAGCCCCATTTCCGGGACAGGGCGAGAAAAACTGTTTTTT. Translated: CASSPISGTGREKLFF.

The chain couples TRBV2 to TRBJ2-1; 8 bases match TRBD1. V lost 6 bases and J lost 6; bases outside the gene matches: 4. Germline CDR1 and CDR2: SNHLY and FYNNEI. The CDR3 runs to 13 residues. The CDR3 DNA is TGTGCCAGCAGCCCGACAGGGGTCAATGAGCAGTTCTTC. Translation gives CASSPTGVNEQFF.

This clonotype was seen more than once but under ten times. This chain connects TRBV6-2 or TRBV6-3 to TRBJ2-4; D may be TRBD1 (6 bases). Trimming took 2 bases from V and 0 from J, leaving 17 bases between them. Per the germline V gene, CDR1 is MNHEY and CDR2 is SVGEGT. This CDR3 is built from 18 residues. The CDR3 nucleotides read TGTGCCAGCAGTTACCCCCTATGGGGGCCTTTAGCCAAAAACATTCAGTACTTC. Its protein product is CASSYPLWGPLAKNIQYF.

On this clonotype: A read error may account for a junction end that differs from germline. This chain links TRBV25-1 with TRBJ2-6; the D call may be TRBD1 or TRBD2 (6 bases each). The germline gives CDR1 MGHDK, CDR2 SYGVNS. The CDR3 consists of 15 residues. CDR3 sequence: CASSEEGSGASVLTF. CDR3 DNA sequence: TGTGCTAGCAGTGAGGAGGGTTCAGGGGCCAGCGTCCTGACTTTC.